The next 8 T cell receptor beta chains were all read from a single sample in a study of T-cell reconstitution after alpha-beta-depleted transplantation in children. Using unique molecular identifiers, the investigators prepared the TCRbeta library. TCRdb fed the PCR reads into MiXCR, producing one record per CDR3 protein. The table includes 180,000 or so distinct CDR3 sequences, just under 6.5% detected once. Sample: PBMCs, taken before TCRalphabeta/CD19-depleted stem cell transplant. These receptors originate from a girl in the first two years of life with combined immunodeficiency, due to receive a stem cell transplant.

This clonotype was seen repeatedly, ten times or more. This chain links TRBV29-1 with TRBJ2-1; possible D gene TRBD2, 5 bases. The ends were cut back, 4 bases at V and 3 bases at J, with 13 bases in the middle. Germline CDR1 SQVTM, CDR2 ANQGSEA. The CDR3 covers 14 residues. The DNA for the CDR3 is TGCAGCGTTGGGAGCGAGCGGAACTACAATGAGCAGTTCTTC. Amino acid sequence: CSVGSERNYNEQFF.

The rearrangement joins TRBV11-3 to TRBJ1-1, with D unresolved. V was shortened by 7 bases and J by 6 bases, with 18 bases between the two germline ends. CDR1 and CDR2 from the germline V gene are SGHNT and YENEEA. The CDR3 extends over 14 amino acids. The CDR3 coding sequence is TGTGCCAGCACTACCTCTGATTCGACCCCTGAAGCTTTCTTT. This translates into CASTTSDSTPEAFF.

V usage is TRBV13 and J usage is TRBJ2-1, with 11 bases lining up with TRBD2. Germline V gives CDR1 PRHDT, CDR2 FYEKMQ (reference sequence). The V gene end was trimmed by 3 bases and the J gene end by 0 bases; junction bases not matched to a gene: 4. The length of the CDR3 is 17 residues. The DNA of the CDR3 is TGTGCCAGCAGCTTTAGCGGGGGGGCTAACTCCTACAATGAGCAGTTCTTC. The encoded protein is CASSFSGGANSYNEQFF.

This clonotype was detected many times. The chain joins TRBV10-3 to TRBJ2-7; 11 bases are shared with TRBD2. Germline V gene sequence: CDR1 ENHRY, CDR2 SYGVKD. The CDR3 extends over 17 amino acids. V shed 2 bases, J shed 2 bases, and the junction held 8 bases outside the gene matches. CDR3 amino acids: CAISETQGLAEPYEQYF. Here the CDR3 DNA reads TGTGCCATCAGTGAGACCCAGGGACTAGCGGAACCCTACGAGCAGTACTTC.

Many counts were recorded for this clonotype. CDR3 sequence: CASSLAPETRVYGYTF. CDR3 bases: TGCGCCAGCAGCTTGGCCCCTGAGACGCGGGTCTATGGCTACACCTTC. This rearrangement joins TRBV5-1 to TRBJ1-2; D gene unclear. Trimming cost V 0 bases and J 4 bases, with 16 bases left between them. The CDR3 is 16 amino acids. CDR1 is SGHRS and CDR2 is YFSETQ in the germline V gene.

In its sample, this clonotype was seen many times. The rearrangement joins TRBV7-6 to TRBJ2-2; possibly TRBD2 for D (5 bases). CDR1 SGHVS and CDR2 FNYEAQ come from the germline V gene. This CDR3 is 16 amino acids long. The V end was cut by 6 bases, the J end by 4 bases, with 18 bases between. The CDR3 reads CASSLHRDAGTGELFF. CDR3 coding DNA: TGTGCCAGCAGTCTCCATCGTGACGCGGGCACCGGGGAGCTGTTTTTT. Complete variable domain (other parts from reference TRBV7-6 and TRBJ2-2): GAGVSQSPRYKVTKRGQDVALRCDPISGHVSLYWYRQALGQGPEFLTYFNYEAQQDKSGLPNDRFSAERPEGSISTLTIQRTEQRDSAMYRCASSLHRDAGTGELFFGEGSRLTVL.

This clonotype was counted a few times. The chain's CDR3 is CASGQGSGYTF. The CDR3, as DNA: TGTGCCAGCGGACAGGGGTCTGGCTACACCTTC. V usage is TRBV12-3 or TRBV12-4 and J usage is TRBJ1-2; TRBD1 matches 9 bases. V shed 8 bases, J shed 7 bases, and the junction held 2 bases outside the gene matches. The CDR3 covers 11 residues.

This clonotype has ten or more counts. V is TRBV20-1 and J is TRBJ2-1; TRBD2 matches at 10 bases. Trimming cost V 6 bases and J 7 bases; bases outside gene matches: 6. CDR3 length: 13 amino acids. Germline V gene sequence: CDR1 DFQATT, CDR2 SNEGSKA (reference sequence). Written as DNA, the CDR3 is TGCAGTGCCACTCCGACTAGCGGGAATGAGCAGTTCTTC. Translating it yields CSATPTSGNEQFF.